Sequencing of this T cell receptor beta chain was carried out in a study of blood T cell repertoires in COVID-19. Overall study: Some COVID-19 samples were acute and others convalescent; all came from the United States, Italy and Spain. T cells, B-cell-depleted T cells, or PBMCs supplied cDNA or gDNA.

In the original analysis: Amplification of reference gene primers provided the estimated nucleated cell counts. Profiling relied on immunoSEQ multiplex PCR, and the TCRdb table lists in-frame clones only, not all of them. The V and J calls and clone size are taken from that table; D and trimming were inferred from the DNA. This sample has about 50,000 clones, with 80% to 90% found just once. The sequencing input was peripheral blood. This clonotype was sampled from a human donor in a cohort sampled during active COVID-19.

The DNA of the CDR3 is TGTGCCAGCAGCAGTACCCTCGGGAAAAACTACGAGCAGTACTTC. Translating gives CASSSTLGKNYEQYF. The chain combines TRBV7-9 with TRBJ2-7, with a weak D call TRBD2 (5 bases). Germline V gene sequence: CDR1 SEHNR, CDR2 FQNEAQ (reference sequence). The length of the CDR3 is 15 residues. The V end was cut by 5 bases, the J end by 3 bases, with 17 bases between.